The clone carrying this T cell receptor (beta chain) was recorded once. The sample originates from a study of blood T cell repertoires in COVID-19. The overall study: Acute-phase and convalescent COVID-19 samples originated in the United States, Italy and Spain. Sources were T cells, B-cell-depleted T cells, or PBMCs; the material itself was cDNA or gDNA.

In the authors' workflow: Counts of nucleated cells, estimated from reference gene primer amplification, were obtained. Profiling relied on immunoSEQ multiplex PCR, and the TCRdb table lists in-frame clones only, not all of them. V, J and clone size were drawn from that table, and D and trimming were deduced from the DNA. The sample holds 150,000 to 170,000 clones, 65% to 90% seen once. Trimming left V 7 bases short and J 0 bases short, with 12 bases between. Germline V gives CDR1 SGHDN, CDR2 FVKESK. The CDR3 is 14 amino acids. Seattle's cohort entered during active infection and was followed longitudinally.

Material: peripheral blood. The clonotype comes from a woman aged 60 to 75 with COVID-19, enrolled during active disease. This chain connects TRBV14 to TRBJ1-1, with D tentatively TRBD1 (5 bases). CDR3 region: CASNLGGVNTEAFF. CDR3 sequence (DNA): TGTGCCAGCAACCTGGGGGGGGTGAACACTGAAGCTTTCTTT. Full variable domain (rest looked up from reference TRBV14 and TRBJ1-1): EAGVTQFPSHSVIEKGQTVTLRCDPISGHDNLYWYRRVMGKEIKFLLHFVKESKQDESGMPNNRFLAERTGGTYSTLKVQPAELEDSGVYFCASNLGGVNTEAFFGQGTRLTVV.